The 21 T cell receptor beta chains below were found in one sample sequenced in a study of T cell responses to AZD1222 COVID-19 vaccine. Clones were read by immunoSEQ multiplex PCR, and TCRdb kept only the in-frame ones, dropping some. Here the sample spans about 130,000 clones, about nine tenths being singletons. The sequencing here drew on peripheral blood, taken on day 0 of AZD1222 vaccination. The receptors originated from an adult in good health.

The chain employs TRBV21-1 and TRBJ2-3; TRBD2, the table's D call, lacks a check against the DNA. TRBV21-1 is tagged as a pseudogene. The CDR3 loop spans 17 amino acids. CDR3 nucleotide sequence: TGTGCCAGCAGCAAAGCACCGGGGACTAGCGATCGGGATACGCAGTATTTT. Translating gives CASSKAPGTSDRDTQYF.

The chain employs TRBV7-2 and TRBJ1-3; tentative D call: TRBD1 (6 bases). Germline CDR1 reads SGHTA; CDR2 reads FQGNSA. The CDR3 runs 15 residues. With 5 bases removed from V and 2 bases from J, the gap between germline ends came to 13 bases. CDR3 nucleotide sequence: TGTGCCAGCAGCGCCCCAGGGGTGGCTGGAAACACCATATATTTT. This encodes CASSAPGVAGNTIYF.

CDR3 bases: TGTGCCATCAGGTCGTCCTATAATTCACCCCTCCACTTT. Translating it yields CAIRSSYNSPLHF. The chain links TRBV10-3 to TRBJ1-6; no firm D call. CDR3 length equals 13 residues. V lost 6 bases and J lost 1, with 4 bases in between. Germline V gene lookup returns CDR1 ENHRY and CDR2 SYGVKD.

The CDR3 nucleotides are TGCGCCAGCAGCTTGGGGGGACAGGGACTCTACACCGGGGAGCTGTTTTTT. Translating gives CASSLGGQGLYTGELFF. This chain uses TRBV5-1 with TRBJ2-2; 9 nucleotides match TRBD1. The CDR3 is 17 amino acids. Germline CDR1 reads SGHRS; CDR2 reads YFSETQ. The J segment lost 3 bases and the V segment lost 0 bases, leaving 6 bases of the junction unmatched. Looking up the rest from reference TRBV5-1 and TRBJ2-2 gives the full variable domain: KAGVTQTPRYLIKTRGQQVTLSCSPISGHRSVSWYQQTPGQGLQFLFEYFSETQRNKGNFPGRFSGRQFSNSRSEMNVSTLELGDSALYLCASSLGGQGLYTGELFFGEGSRLTVL.

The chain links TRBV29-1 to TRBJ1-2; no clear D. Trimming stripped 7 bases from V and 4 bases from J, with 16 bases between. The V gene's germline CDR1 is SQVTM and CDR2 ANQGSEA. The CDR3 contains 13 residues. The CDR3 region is CSAADGEGYGYTF. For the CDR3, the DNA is TGCAGCGCCGCAGACGGGGAGGGCTATGGCTACACCTTC.

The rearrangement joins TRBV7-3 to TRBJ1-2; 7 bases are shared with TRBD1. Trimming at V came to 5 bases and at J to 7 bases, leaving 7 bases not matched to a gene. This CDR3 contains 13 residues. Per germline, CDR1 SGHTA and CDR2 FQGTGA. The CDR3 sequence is CASSPRQGSGYTF. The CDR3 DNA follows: TGTGCCAGCAGCCCCCGACAGGGAAGTGGCTACACCTTC.

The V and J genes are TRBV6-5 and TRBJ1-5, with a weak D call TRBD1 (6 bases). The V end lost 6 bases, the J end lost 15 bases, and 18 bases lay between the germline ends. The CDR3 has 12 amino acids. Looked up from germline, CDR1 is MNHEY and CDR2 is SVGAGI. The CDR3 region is CASRSGTGQTHF. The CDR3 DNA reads TGTGCCAGCAGGTCCGGGACGGGACAAACGCATTTT.

CDR3 nucleotide sequence: TGCGCCAGCGTCCGGGACAGACAAGCTTTCTTT. It translates to CASVRDRQAFF. The chain employs TRBV10-2 and TRBJ1-1; 7 bases are a match to TRBD1. V dropped 8 bases and J dropped 9; count of bases not matched to a gene: 6. The CDR3 length is 11 residues. Germline-derived CDR1 and CDR2 are WSHSY and SAAADI.

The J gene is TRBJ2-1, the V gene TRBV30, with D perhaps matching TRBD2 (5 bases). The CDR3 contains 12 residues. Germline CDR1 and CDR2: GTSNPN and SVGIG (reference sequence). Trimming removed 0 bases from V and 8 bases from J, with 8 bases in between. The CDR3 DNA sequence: TGTGCCTGGAGTGTACTAGATTATGAGCAGTTCTTC. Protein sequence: CAWSVLDYEQFF.

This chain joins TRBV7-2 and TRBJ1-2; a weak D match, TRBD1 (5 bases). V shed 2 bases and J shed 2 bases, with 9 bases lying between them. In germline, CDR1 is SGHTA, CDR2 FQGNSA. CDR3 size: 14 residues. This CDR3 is CASSLKGKNYGYTF. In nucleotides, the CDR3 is TGTGCCAGCAGCTTAAAGGGGAAAAACTATGGCTACACCTTC.

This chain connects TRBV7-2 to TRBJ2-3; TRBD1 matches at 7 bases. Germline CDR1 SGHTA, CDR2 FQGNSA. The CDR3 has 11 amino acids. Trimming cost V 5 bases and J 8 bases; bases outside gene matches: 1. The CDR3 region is CASSAGGTQYF. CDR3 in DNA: TGTGCCAGCAGCGCAGGGGGTACGCAGTATTTT.

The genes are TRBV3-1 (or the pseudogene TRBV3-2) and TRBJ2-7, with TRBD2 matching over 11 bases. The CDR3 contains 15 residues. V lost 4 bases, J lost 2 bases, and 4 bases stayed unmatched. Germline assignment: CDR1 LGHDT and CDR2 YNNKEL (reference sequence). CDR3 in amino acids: CASSPPGLAAYEQYF. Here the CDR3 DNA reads TGTGCCAGCAGCCCCCCGGGACTAGCGGCCTACGAGCAGTACTTC.

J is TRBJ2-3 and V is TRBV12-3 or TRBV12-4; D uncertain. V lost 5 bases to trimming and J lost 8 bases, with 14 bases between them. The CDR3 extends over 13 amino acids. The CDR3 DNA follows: TGTGCCAGCAGTCCCGACGGTCTCAGTACGCAGTATTTT. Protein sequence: CASSPDGLSTQYF.

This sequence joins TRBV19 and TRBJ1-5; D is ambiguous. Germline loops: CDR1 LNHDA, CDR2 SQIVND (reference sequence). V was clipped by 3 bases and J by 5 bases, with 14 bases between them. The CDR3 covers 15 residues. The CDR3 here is CASSMGQSYDQPQHF. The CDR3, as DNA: TGTGCCAGTAGTATGGGCCAGTCCTATGATCAGCCCCAGCATTTT.

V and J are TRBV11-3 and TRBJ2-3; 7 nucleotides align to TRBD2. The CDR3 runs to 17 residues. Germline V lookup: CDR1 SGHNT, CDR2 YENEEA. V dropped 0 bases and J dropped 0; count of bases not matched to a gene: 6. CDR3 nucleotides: TGTGCCAGCAGCTTAGATGGGCTAGCGGCTAGCACAGATACGCAGTATTTT. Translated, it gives CASSLDGLAASTDTQYF.

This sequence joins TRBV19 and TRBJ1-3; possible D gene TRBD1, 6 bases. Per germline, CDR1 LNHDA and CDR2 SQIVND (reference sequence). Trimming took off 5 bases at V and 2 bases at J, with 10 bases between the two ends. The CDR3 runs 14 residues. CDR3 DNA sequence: TGTGCCAGTAGTCTTCACAGGGCTGGAAACACCATATATTTT. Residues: CASSLHRAGNTIYF.

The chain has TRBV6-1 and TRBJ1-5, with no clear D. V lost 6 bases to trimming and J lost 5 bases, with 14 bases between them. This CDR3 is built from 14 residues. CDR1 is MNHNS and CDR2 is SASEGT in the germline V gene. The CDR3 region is CASRQSYPDQPQHF. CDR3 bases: TGTGCCAGCAGGCAATCCTACCCAGATCAGCCCCAGCATTTT.

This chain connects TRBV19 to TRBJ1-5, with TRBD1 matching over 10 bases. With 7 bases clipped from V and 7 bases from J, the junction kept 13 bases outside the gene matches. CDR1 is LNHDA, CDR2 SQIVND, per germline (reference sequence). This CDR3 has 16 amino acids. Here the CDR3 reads CASKLLRQGARQPQHF. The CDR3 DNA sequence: TGTGCCAGTAAGCTTCTCCGACAGGGGGCAAGACAGCCCCAGCATTTT.

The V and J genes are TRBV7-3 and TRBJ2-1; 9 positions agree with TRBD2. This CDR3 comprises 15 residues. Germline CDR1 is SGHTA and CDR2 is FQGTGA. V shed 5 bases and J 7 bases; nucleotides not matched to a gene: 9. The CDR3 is CASSIAAGGRNEQFF. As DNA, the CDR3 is TGTGCCAGCAGCATTGCAGCGGGGGGCCGGAATGAGCAGTTCTTC.

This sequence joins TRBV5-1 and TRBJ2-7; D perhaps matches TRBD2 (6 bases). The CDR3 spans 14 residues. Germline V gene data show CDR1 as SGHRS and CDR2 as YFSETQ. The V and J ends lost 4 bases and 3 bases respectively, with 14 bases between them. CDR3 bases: TGCGCCAGCAGCGCCGGGACTTCACTCTACGAGCAGTACTTC. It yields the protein CASSAGTSLYEQYF.

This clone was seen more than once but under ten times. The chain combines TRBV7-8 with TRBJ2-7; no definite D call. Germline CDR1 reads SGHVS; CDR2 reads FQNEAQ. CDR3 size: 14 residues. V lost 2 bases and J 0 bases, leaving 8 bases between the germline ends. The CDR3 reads CASSLRVASYEQYF. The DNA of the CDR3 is TGTGCCAGCAGCTTAAGAGTGGCCTCCTACGAGCAGTACTTC.